This paragraph covers one T cell receptor beta chain sequence. Antigen specificity is unknown. These data are taken from a study of OX40 agonist ivuxolimab in advanced cancers. Study at large: The diagnoses of dose-escalation patients were hepatocellular carcinoma, melanoma, renal cell or head and neck cancer. Study-wide findings and caveats: At doses 0.1 to 3.0 mg/kg, CD4+ and CD8+ clones expanded.

Trimming pared 6 bases from V and 10 bases from J, leaving 15 bases between. The CDR3 loop spans 13 amino acids. Germline CDR1 MNHNY, CDR2 SVGAGI (reference sequence). Sequenced by immunoSEQ multiplex PCR; TCRdb stores in-frame clones only, minus some. The sample lists some 75,000 clones; more than 75% were seen once. V is TRBV6-6 and J is TRBJ1-4; the D is unclear. This specimen was CD4+ or CD8+ T cells sorted from blood, taken in a trial of the OX40 agonist ivuxolimab. This sequence originates from an adult with an advanced solid tumor such as melanoma, head and neck, liver or kidney cancer. CDR3 region: CASRRSERGKLFF. The CDR3 DNA follows: TGTGCCAGCAGGCGATCCGAGAGAGGAAAACTGTTTTTT.